Listed below are T cell receptor beta chains from one sample, sequenced in a study of shared clonotypes between healthy human individuals. The method was immunoSEQ multiplex PCR; TCRdb's version includes in-frame clones alone and lacks a portion of them. This table holds some 2,500,000 clones, approximately 93% found once. Sequencing was performed on naive CD4+ T cells from PBMCs. Every receptor here comes from a young man in good health. Some clones in this sample may be carry-over from other donors' samples. CDR3s include the opening cysteine and the closing phenylalanine or tryptophan.

len	v_gene	j_gene	CDR3aa
12	TRBV5-1	TRBJ2-1	CASSARDVEQFF
16	TRBV5-1	TRBJ2-6	CASSFELISGANVLTF
15	TRBV10-1	TRBJ2-2	CASSLIWSGTGELFF
14	TRBV5-1	TRBJ2-7	CASSPGTGRVEQYF
14	TRBV5-1	TRBJ1-1	CASSRGGSIEEAFF
15	TRBV19	TRBJ2-7	CASSIAGQGSYEQYF
15	TRBV6-5	TRBJ2-2	CASSYNRDPTGELFF
15	TRBV9	TRBJ1-4	CASSVSGTGNEKLFF
15	TRBV28	TRBJ2-7	CASSLRPGPDHEQYF
15	TRBV19	TRBJ2-7	CASSMGRASSYEQYF
16	TRBV18	TRBJ2-1	CASSPSTSGNYNEQFF
14	TRBV7-2	TRBJ2-1	CASSLVASKNEQFF
11	TRBV30	TRBJ1-1	CAQGQETEAFF
14	TRBV19	TRBJ1-1	CASSWTGGGTEAFF
14	TRBV7-9	TRBJ2-7	CASSPSGRRYEQYF
15	TRBV5-4	TRBJ2-1	CASSTHIDSSAEQFF
14	TRBV18	TRBJ1-5	CASSATGTGQPQHF
20	TRBV27	TRBJ1-4	CASSSLGRGGSMATNEKLFF
14	TRBV5-1	TRBJ2-1	CASSLVSGVNEQFF
13	TRBV30	TRBJ1-5	CAWSTGGNQPQHF
14	TRBV6-5	TRBJ2-7	CASSYAGPSYEQYF
13	TRBV28	TRBJ2-5	CASSMAALQTQYF
13	TRBV7-9	TRBJ1-3	CASRGNSGNTIYF
16	TRBV9	TRBJ2-3	CASSGRLAGSTDTQYF
14	TRBV18	TRBJ2-7	CASSPLQGGKEQYF
16	TRBV7-8	TRBJ1-5	CASSLTGAGGNQPQHF
14	TRBV11-2	TRBJ2-3	CASSKGLAPDTQYF
15	TRBV28	TRBJ2-1	CASKPQGVMAHEQFF
15	TRBV7-2	TRBJ2-7	CASSIRTGETYEQYF
13	TRBV6-4	TRBJ1-2	CASSADRGLSYTF
14	TRBV6-6	TRBJ2-7	CASSSPSGSYEQYF
16	TRBV4-3	TRBJ2-1	CASSVQLQYSYNEQFF
18	TRBV30	TRBJ2-5	CAWSVPRDRAPEGGTQYF